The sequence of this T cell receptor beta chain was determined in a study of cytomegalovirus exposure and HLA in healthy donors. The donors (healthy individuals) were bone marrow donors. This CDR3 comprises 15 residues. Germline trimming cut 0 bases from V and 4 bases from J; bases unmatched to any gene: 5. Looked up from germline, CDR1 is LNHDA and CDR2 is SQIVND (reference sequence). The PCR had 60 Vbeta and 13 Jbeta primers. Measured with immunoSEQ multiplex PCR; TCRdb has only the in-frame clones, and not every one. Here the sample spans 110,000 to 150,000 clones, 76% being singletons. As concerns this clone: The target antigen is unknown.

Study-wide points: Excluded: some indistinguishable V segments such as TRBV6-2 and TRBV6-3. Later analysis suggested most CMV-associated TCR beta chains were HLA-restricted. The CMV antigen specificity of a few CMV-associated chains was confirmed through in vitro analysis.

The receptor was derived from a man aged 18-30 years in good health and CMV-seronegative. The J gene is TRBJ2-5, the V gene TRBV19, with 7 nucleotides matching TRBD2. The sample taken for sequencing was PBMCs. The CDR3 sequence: CASSIEGGRSETQYF. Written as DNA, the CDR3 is TGTGCCAGTAGTATAGAGGGCGGGAGATCAGAGACCCAGTACTTC.